What follows are 3 T cell receptor beta chains derived from one specimen sequenced in a study of T-cell memory formation after mild COVID-19. Each CDR3 protein gets one entry after TCRdb re-called the 5' RACE reads with MiXCR. The table lists approximately 260,000 distinct CDR3 sequences, over 15% of them singletons. Material for sequencing was PBMCs or a T cell subset sorted from them (not recorded which). These receptors came from a man younger than 30 who had mild COVID-19 (a few samples of this study predate the infection). Cell type and time point are not known.

The chain couples TRBV6-1 to TRBJ2-1; 7 nucleotides align to TRBD1. The V gene's germline CDR1 is MNHNS and CDR2 SASEGT. This CDR3 is 14 amino acids long. V dropped 7 bases and J dropped 0; count of bases not matched to a gene: 3. Here the CDR3 reads CASTRDSSYNEQFF. CDR3 nucleotide sequence: TGTGCCAGCACCCGGGACAGCTCCTACAATGAGCAGTTCTTC.

This clonotype was seen a few times. J is TRBJ2-3 and V is TRBV12-3 or TRBV12-4; 9 nucleotides line up with TRBD1. This CDR3 comprises 15 residues. The V and J ends lost 3 bases and 4 bases, in that order; junction bases with no gene match: 5. This CDR3 reads CASSFKTGGPDTQYF. The CDR3 nucleotides read TGTGCCAGCAGTTTTAAAACAGGGGGCCCAGATACGCAGTATTTT.

The chain couples TRBV12-3 or TRBV12-4 to TRBJ2-6; D is perhaps TRBD1 or TRBD2 (5 bases each). V dropped 3 bases and J dropped 2 bases, with 8 bases sitting between them. This CDR3 has 15 residues. CDR3 region: CASSLSGPGANVLTF. As DNA, the CDR3 is TGTGCCAGCAGTTTGTCGGGGCCTGGGGCCAACGTCCTGACTTTC.